The 18 T cell receptor beta chains reported below all come from one sample, sequenced in a study of blood T cell repertoires in COVID-19. This table comes from immunoSEQ multiplex PCR, and its TCRdb copy is limited to in-frame clones, with some not included. Of roughly 200,000 clones in the sample, about 80% were seen once. Sequenced: peripheral blood. These receptors all come from a man in his 60s with acute or convalescent COVID-19.

This clone was counted once. The chain carries TRBV30 and TRBJ1-5; 8 bases are shared with TRBD1. The CDR3 totals 15 residues. Germline V lookup: CDR1 GTSNPN, CDR2 SVGIG (reference sequence). V was pared by 4 bases and J by 4 bases, with 9 bases of the junction left unmatched. This CDR3 reads CAWTSGQAYNQPQHF. DNA of the CDR3: TGTGCCTGGACATCGGGACAGGCCTATAATCAGCCCCAGCATTTT.

CDR3 loop: CASNGRAYGYTF. The DNA for the CDR3 is TGTGCCAGCAACGGGAGGGCCTATGGCTACACCTTC. This chain connects TRBV2 to TRBJ1-2; D gene unclear. CDR1 is SNHLY, CDR2 FYNNEI, per germline. Trimming took off 7 bases at V and 4 bases at J, with 10 bases between the two ends. The CDR3 runs to 12 residues.

The V and J genes are TRBV6-4 and TRBJ1-6; 8 bases map to TRBD1. This CDR3 spans 15 amino acids. The V gene's germline CDR1 is MRHNA and CDR2 SNTAGT. Trimming took 2 bases from V and 7 from J; bases not matched to a gene: 4. This CDR3 reads CASSDPGQANSPLHF. The CDR3 DNA follows: TGTGCCAGCAGTGACCCGGGACAGGCAAATTCACCCCTCCACTTT.

The V and J genes are TRBV6-2 or TRBV6-3 and TRBJ2-3, with a tentative D call TRBD2 (6 bases). CDR1 is MNHEY and CDR2 is SVGEGT in the germline V gene. This CDR3 region has 16 residues. V gave up 4 bases and J gave up 2 bases, with 16 bases separating them. DNA for the CDR3: TGTGCCAGCAGTTCTGTTGGCGGGACTTACACAGATACGCAGTATTTT. Encoded protein: CASSSVGGTYTDTQYF.

This clone was seen just once. This sequence joins TRBV18 and TRBJ2-6; D is perhaps TRBD1 (6 bases). V lost 3 bases to trimming and J lost 0 bases, with 18 bases between them. Germline V gives CDR1 KGHSH, CDR2 LQKENI. The CDR3 totals 19 residues. The CDR3 DNA reads as TGTGCCAGCTCACCTCTTCCCATAACAGGGAACTCTGGGGCCAACGTCCTGACTTTC. Its protein is CASSPLPITGNSGANVLTF.

This chain uses TRBV19 with TRBJ1-2; D call uncertain. Germline CDR1 reads LNHDA; CDR2 reads SQIVND (reference sequence). Trimming took 0 bases from V and 4 from J, leaving 6 bases between them. CDR3 length: 13 amino acids. The CDR3 loop is CASSIEAFYGYTF. The CDR3 coding sequence is TGTGCCAGTAGTATAGAGGCCTTCTATGGCTACACCTTC.

The chain joins TRBV3-1 (or the pseudogene TRBV3-2) to TRBJ1-4; D is possibly TRBD1 (6 bases). Trimming took 3 bases from V and 7 from J, leaving 18 bases between them. Germline lookup yields CDR1 LGHDT and CDR2 YNNKEL (reference sequence). This CDR3 is built from 16 residues. CDR3 nucleotides: TGTGCCAGCAGCCAGTCCAGGGGTGGCCGACCTGAAAAACTGTTTTTT. Its translation: CASSQSRGGRPEKLFF.

V and J are TRBV7-3 and TRBJ2-1, with 11 bases that match TRBD1. Germline CDR1 and CDR2: SGHTA and FQGTGA. CDR3 length: 14 residues. Trimming removed 5 bases from V and 6 bases from J; junction bases left unmatched: 3. The CDR3 DNA sequence: TGTGCCAGCAGCCCAGGGACAGGGGGCAATGAGCAGTTCTTC. It codes for CASSPGTGGNEQFF.

V usage is TRBV5-4 and J usage is TRBJ1-2; 7 nucleotides agree with TRBD1. In germline, CDR1 is SGHNT, CDR2 YYREEE (reference sequence). The CDR3 sequence is 14 residues long. With V trimmed by 0 bases and J by 7 bases, 6 bases remained unmatched. This CDR3 is CASSLGIGGGGYTF. CDR3 nucleotide sequence: TGTGCCAGCAGCTTGGGGATAGGGGGCGGTGGCTACACCTTC.

The rearrangement joins TRBV6-1 to TRBJ1-5; 10 bases map to TRBD1. Per the germline V gene, CDR1 is MNHNS and CDR2 is SASEGT. The V segment lost 2 bases and the J segment 7 bases; nucleotides outside the gene matches: 11. This CDR3 has 17 amino acids. CDR3 sequence (DNA): TGTGCCAGCAGTGAATTTGGGACAGGGGAATGGTTGCAGCCCCAGCATTTT. Its translation is CASSEFGTGEWLQPQHF.

The chain combines TRBV6-1 with TRBJ2-3, with D unresolved. CDR1 and CDR2 (germline): MNHNS, SASEGT. The CDR3 is made up of 14 amino acids. Trimming removed 2 bases from V and 0 bases from J, with 6 bases in between. The CDR3 DNA reads TGTGCCAGCAGTGAATCACATAGCACAGATACGCAGTATTTT. Translation: CASSESHSTDTQYF.

This chain links TRBV6-5 with TRBJ2-1, with 10 bases fitting TRBD2. The CDR3 is made up of 15 amino acids. Germline V CDR1 and CDR2: MNHEY, SVGAGI. V shed 4 bases and J 4 bases; nucleotides not matched to a gene: 4. The CDR3 reads CASSLGLASYNEQFF. For the CDR3, the DNA is TGTGCCAGCAGTTTGGGACTAGCGTCATACAATGAGCAGTTCTTC.

The rearrangement links TRBV12-5 to TRBJ2-3; 7 bases agree with TRBD1. The germline CDR1 and CDR2 sequences are LGHNT and FRNRAP. There are 15 residues in the CDR3. V trimming: 4 bases; J trimming: 5 bases; junction bases outside the gene matches: 9. CDR3 nucleotide sequence: TGTGCTAGTGGTTCGGCAACAGGGGACAGAGATACGCAGTATTTT. Residues: CASGSATGDRDTQYF. Complete variable domain (other parts from reference TRBV12-5 and TRBJ2-3): DARVTQTPRHKVTEMGQEVTMRCQPILGHNTVFWYRQTMMQGLELLAYFRNRAPLDDSGMPKDRFSAEMPDATLATLKIQPSEPRDSAVYFCASGSATGDRDTQYFGPGTRLTVL.

The chain has TRBV14 and TRBJ1-3; 7 positions match TRBD1. CDR1 is SGHDN, CDR2 FVKESK, per germline. CDR3 length equals 15 residues. Trimming cost V 4 bases and J 4 bases; bases outside gene matches: 7. The CDR3 bases are TGTGCCAGCAGCCTGACAGGGAAGTCCGGAAACACCATATATTTT. It is translated as CASSLTGKSGNTIYF.

This rearrangement joins TRBV6-5 to TRBJ2-3; maybe TRBD2 (5 bases). V lost 6 bases and J 8 bases, leaving 15 bases between the germline ends. The CDR3 has 13 residues. Germline loops: CDR1 MNHEY, CDR2 SVGAGI. The CDR3 bases are TGTGCCAGCAGGAGGGATCCTGGTCGTACGCAGTATTTT. It specifies CASRRDPGRTQYF.

The gene calls are TRBV7-2 and TRBJ2-7; 7 positions match TRBD1. Germline CDR1 and CDR2: SGHTA and FQGNSA. CDR3 length: 15 residues. The J segment lost 4 bases and the V segment lost 5 bases, leaving 11 bases of the junction unmatched. The CDR3 spells CASSDMYRGSYEQYF. CDR3 DNA: TGTGCCAGCAGCGACATGTACAGGGGTAGTTACGAGCAGTACTTC.

This chain links TRBV12-3 or TRBV12-4 with TRBJ1-1, with a weak D call TRBD1 (6 bases). V lost 5 bases and J lost 11, with 12 bases in between. The CDR3 totals 11 residues. CDR3 sequence (DNA): TGTGCCAGCAGTAAAAGGACAGACGCTTTCTTT. It translates to CASSKRTDAFF.

This chain connects TRBV18 to TRBJ1-1; D gene uncertain. Per germline, CDR1 KGHSH and CDR2 LQKENI. The V end lost 2 bases, the J end lost 1 base, and 14 bases lay between the germline ends. CDR3 size: 16 residues. CDR3: CASSPVATASNTEAFF. The DNA of the CDR3 is TGTGCCAGCTCACCAGTCGCCACAGCCTCGAACACTGAAGCTTTCTTT.